This T cell receptor (beta chain) was recorded in a study of blood T cell repertoires in COVID-19. In germline, CDR1 is KGHSH, CDR2 LQKENI. Trimming stripped 3 bases from V and 3 bases from J, with 11 bases between. The CDR3 is made up of 14 amino acids. TCRdb's copy holds only in-frame clones and misses some; the assay was immunoSEQ multiplex PCR. The table records almost 50,000 clones, about 88% of them present only once. The TCR comes from a human donor in a cohort sampled during active COVID-19. The gene calls are TRBV18 and TRBJ1-2, with D unclear. Source material: peripheral blood. CDR3 amino acids: CASSPPGSYYGYTF. CDR3 DNA sequence: TGTGCCAGCTCACCGCCGGGTTCCTACTATGGCTACACCTTC.